A selection of T cell receptor beta chains follows, all from one sample in a study of OX40 agonist ivuxolimab in advanced cancers. The protocol was immunoSEQ multiplex PCR, while the TCRdb copy is restricted to in-frame clones and leaves out a portion. The sample gives approximately 50,000 clones, approximately 86% of which show up once; around 0.8% is in the top ten. The sample in question was CD4+ or CD8+ T cells sorted from blood, obtained in a trial of the OX40 agonist ivuxolimab. Source of these receptors: an adult with an advanced solid tumor such as melanoma, head and neck, liver or kidney cancer. CDR3s include the opening cysteine and the closing phenylalanine or tryptophan. D genes are given only for firm matches. Not every row has a clone size; where given, it reads once, few, many or a size class.

V gene	D gene	J gene	clone size	CDR3 DNA	CDR3 protein
TRBV18	TRBD2	TRBJ2-2	NA	TGTGCCAGCTCACCGCCGGGACTACCCTCCGGGGAGCTGTTTTTT	CASSPPGLPSGELFF
TRBV4-3	TRBD2	TRBJ2-1	NA	TGCGCCAGCAGCCAAGACATGCTAGCGGGAGAGCCCTGCTCCTACAATGAGCAGTTCTTC	CASSQDMLAGEPCSYNEQFF
TRBV9	NA	TRBJ2-7	once	TGTGCCAGCAGCCCCCCGGGTAGAGTCTACGAGCAGTACTTC	CASSPPGRVYEQYF
TRBV15	TRBD2	TRBJ2-3	NA	TGTGCCACCAGCAGAGATCCCGCGGGAGGGGTGGATACGCAGTATTTT	CATSRDPAGGVDTQYF
TRBV4-3	TRBD2	TRBJ2-3	NA	TGCGCCAGCAGCCCTTCTAGCGGGAGAAGGGCAGATACGCAGTATTTT	CASSPSSGRRADTQYF
TRBV30	TRBD1	TRBJ2-7	NA	TGTGCCTGTTCCTCTGACAGGGGAGGCTCCTACGAGCAGTACTTC	CACSSDRGGSYEQYF
TRBV5-6	NA	TRBJ1-4	once	TGTGCCAGCAGCTTGCTTCCGACAAGAACTGGGGAAAAACTGTTTTTT	CASSLLPTRTGEKLFF
TRBV30	TRBD1	TRBJ2-2	NA	TGTGCCTGGAGCCATAACAGGGGGCTGGGCACCGGGGAGCTGTTTTTT	CAWSHNRGLGTGELFF
TRBV15	NA	TRBJ2-3	NA	TGTGCCACCGGTGGCAGTCGGGGGCGCGATACGCAGTATTTT	CATGGSRGRDTQYF
TRBV9	NA	TRBJ2-5	NA	TGTGCCAGCACCCCAGGGGGGGGAGGGCCCTGGGAGACCCAGTACTTC	CASTPGGGGPWETQYF
TRBV7-2	NA	TRBJ1-2	NA	TGTGCCAGCAGCTTAATATGGTCAGGGGATAACTATGGCTACACCTTC	CASSLIWSGDNYGYTF
TRBV28	TRBD1	TRBJ1-1	NA	TGTGCCAGCAGCCCGACGGGACAGGGGGTGACTGAAGCTTTCTTT	CASSPTGQGVTEAFF
TRBV9	TRBD1	TRBJ2-5	NA	TGTGCCAGCAGCGTAGGGATCGGACAGGGAGCGGAGGCCCAGTACTTC	CASSVGIGQGAEAQYF
TRBV18	TRBD1	TRBJ1-5	NA	TGTGCCAGCTCCCCACAGGGGGCGCAGCCCCAGCATTTT	CASSPQGAQPQHF
TRBV18	NA	TRBJ1-5	NA	TGTGCCAGCTCAGAGGGTAGCAATCAGCCCCAGCATTTT	CASSEGSNQPQHF
TRBV9	NA	TRBJ2-7	NA	TGTGCCAGCAGCGCCACTAGTTTCTCCTACGAGCAGTACTTC	CASSATSFSYEQYF
TRBV30	NA	TRBJ1-2	NA	TGTGCCTGGACTGTAGGGGGGTCCTATGGCTACACCTTC	CAWTVGGSYGYTF
TRBV7-2	NA	TRBJ1-1	NA	TGTGCCAGCAGCTTAGACGGCAGCATGGACACTGAAGCTTTCTTT	CASSLDGSMDTEAFF
TRBV28	NA	TRBJ1-2	NA	TGTGCCAGCAGTCCACCAGGACTCTATGGCTACACCTTC	CASSPPGLYGYTF
TRBV6-6	TRBD1	TRBJ1-5	once	TGTGCCAGCAGCGAATCGGACAGGGCGAATCAGCCCCAGCATTTT	CASSESDRANQPQHF
TRBV18	TRBD1	TRBJ2-5	NA	TGTGCCAGCTCACCGGGACAGCAAGAGACCCAGTACTTC	CASSPGQQETQYF
TRBV4-3	TRBD2	TRBJ2-3	NA	TGCGCCAGCAGCCAAGAGCCGGCGGGAGTCCTCCGTACGCAGTATTTT	CASSQEPAGVLRTQYF
TRBV9	TRBD2	TRBJ2-7	NA	TGTGCCAGCAGCAACCCGGGACTAGCATCCTACGAGCAGTACTTC	CASSNPGLASYEQYF
TRBV10-1	TRBD1	TRBJ1-3	NA	TGCGCCAGTGAATTCGCGGACAGGACAGAGAACACCATATATTTT	CASEFADRTENTIYF
TRBV7-9	TRBD2	TRBJ2-7	once	TGTGCCAGCAGCTCTAGCGGCGATAACTACGAGCAGTACTTC	CASSSSGDNYEQYF